The present T cell receptor (beta chain) was sequenced within a study of response to subunit inactivated influenza vaccine. This clonotype was seen a few times. Its matching antigen is unknown. Study-wide findings and caveats: It was suggested by the authors that few new T cells are recruited by each seasonal influenza vaccination.

MiXCR, applied by TCRdb to the RT-PCR reads, yields one record per CDR3 protein. Among about 500,000 distinct CDR3 sequences, approximately 7.8% were seen once, and the ten largest hold about an eighth. This CDR3 has 14 amino acids. Germline CDR1 is SGHTA and CDR2 is FQGNSA. V was pared by 3 bases and J by 3 bases, with 10 bases between. The chain recombines TRBV7-2 with TRBJ2-3; a possible D gene is TRBD2 (6 bases). This receptor was identified in a man aged 50 to 69 who received an inactivated influenza vaccine. This sample comprised PBMCs from blood, obtained about 23 months after vaccination. CDR3 loop: CASSFQLATDTQYF. The DNA of the CDR3 is TGTGCCAGCAGCTTCCAGCTAGCGACAGATACGCAGTATTTT.